These T cell receptor beta chains were read from a single sample in a study of blood T cell repertoires in COVID-19. The table came from immunoSEQ multiplex PCR; TCRdb's copy has only in-frame clones and leaves some out. The data contain hundreds of thousands of clones, 80% to 90% of them singletons. The sequencing input was PBMCs or T cells enriched from blood (not recorded which). The origin of the receptors is a man in his thirties or forties who had recovered from COVID-19. CDR3s include the opening cysteine and the closing phenylalanine or tryptophan. D genes are given only for firm matches. Not every row has a clone size; where given, it reads once, few, many or a size class.

j_call,cdr3_length,clone_size,d_call,v_call,cdr3_nt,cdr3_aa
TRBJ2-7,14,.,TRBD1,TRBV11-2,TGTGCCAGCAGCCGGGACAGGGTTACCTACGAGCAGTACTTC,CASSRDRVTYEQYF
TRBJ2-7,13,.,.,TRBV10-1,TGCGCCAGCAGTGAGGGCAGTTCCTACGAGCAGTACTTC,CASSEGSSYEQYF
TRBJ2-1,18,.,TRBD2,TRBV7-3,TGTGCCAGCAGCCCCGGGACTAGCGGGGTGGCGGCCTACAATGAGCAGTTCTTC,CASSPGTSGVAAYNEQFF
TRBJ1-5,15,.,.,TRBV19,TGTGCCAGTAGCAGGACAGACTTTAGCAATCAGCCCCAGCATTTT,CASSRTDFSNQPQHF
TRBJ2-5,14,few,.,TRBV2,TGTGCCAGCAGGGCGACAGGAATGCTAGGGACCCAGTACTTC,CASRATGMLGTQYF
TRBJ1-1,15,.,.,TRBV5-6,TGTGCCAGCAGCTTGATCTGGAACTATAACACTGAAGCTTTCTTT,CASSLIWNYNTEAFF
TRBJ2-1,15,once,TRBD1,TRBV10-2,TGCGCCAGCAGACCGGGACAGGGGGCTGTGTATGAGCAGTTCTTC,CASRPGQGAVYEQFF
TRBJ1-1,13,once,TRBD1,TRBV19,TGTGCCAGTAAGGGGACAGGCGACACTGAAGCTTTCTTT,CASKGTGDTEAFF
TRBJ1-3,13,.,.,TRBV30,TGTGCCTGGAGTGTGTATCTGGGAAACACCATATATTTT,CAWSVYLGNTIYF
TRBJ2-7,12,.,.,TRBV20-1,TGCAGTGCTAGTCTACAGGGTTACGAGCAGTACTTC,CSASLQGYEQYF
TRBJ1-4,21,once,.,TRBV4-1,TGCGCCAGCAGCCAAGCACACCTCCGGGACACCGACCGAGCAACTAATGAAAAACTGTTTTTT,CASSQAHLRDTDRATNEKLFF
TRBJ2-5,13,.,.,TRBV30,TGTGCCTGGAGTGAGCGGCCCGCCGGGACCCAGTACTTC,CAWSERPAGTQYF
TRBJ2-7,18,.,TRBD2,TRBV9,TGTGCCAGCAGCGTAGGTTTAGCGGGCCGTACCTTTGGCTACGAGCAGTACTTC,CASSVGLAGRTFGYEQYF
TRBJ1-1,17,.,TRBD1,TRBV18,TGTGCCAGCTCCACGAACTTGAACAGGGGGCAGAACACTGAAGCTTTCTTT,CASSTNLNRGQNTEAFF
TRBJ1-1,15,.,TRBD1,TRBV5-6,TGTGCCAGCAGCCCGGACAGGGGGATGAACACTGAAGCTTTCTTT,CASSPDRGMNTEAFF
TRBJ1-5,14,.,.,TRBV21-1,TGTGCCAGCAGCCGCACGGGGTACAATCAGCCCCAGCATTTT,CASSRTGYNQPQHF
TRBJ1-1,14,.,TRBD1,TRBV7-2,TGTGCCAGCAGCCAGATGACAGGGCTCACTGAAGCTTTCTTT,CASSQMTGLTEAFF
TRBJ2-1,15,.,TRBD2,TRBV2,TGTGCCAGCAGCTGGACTAGCGGGGGCAACAATGAGCAGTTCTTC,CASSWTSGGNNEQFF
TRBJ1-2,16,.,.,TRBV5-1,TGCGCCAGCAGCTTGGTTTCGCTTGGGCTACTCCATGGCTACACCTTC,CASSLVSLGLLHGYTF
TRBJ1-1,13,.,TRBD1,TRBV6-5,TGTGCCAGCAGGTACCAGGGGGGCACTGAAGCTTTCTTT,CASRYQGGTEAFF
TRBJ1-5,15,.,.,TRBV9,TGTGCCAGCAGCGTGGGGGGGTCGTCAGGGCAGCCCCAGCATTTT,CASSVGGSSGQPQHF
TRBJ1-2,15,many,.,TRBV4-2,TGTGCCAGCAGCCAAGATCTGGAGGGGATCTATGGCTACACCTTC,CASSQDLEGIYGYTF
TRBJ2-7,14,.,.,TRBV4-3,TGCGCCAGCAGCCAAGGCAGGGGGGTCTGGGAGCAGTACTTC,CASSQGRGVWEQYF
TRBJ1-2,14,.,.,TRBV11-2,TGTGCCAGCAGCTTTGCGGGGGCGAACTATGGCTACACCTTC,CASSFAGANYGYTF
TRBJ1-1,18,.,TRBD1,TRBV7-6,TGTGCCAGCAGCCGGACCTCTGGGACAGGGGGCGGGAACACTGAAGCTTTCTTT,CASSRTSGTGGGNTEAFF
TRBJ2-1,15,.,TRBD2,TRBV5-6,TGTGCCAGCAGCTTGATGCTAGCGGGGTTCAATGAGCAGTTCTTC,CASSLMLAGFNEQFF
TRBJ2-1,13,few,.,TRBV7-2,TGTGCCAGCAGCTTAGCGCCGGGGAATGAGCAGTTCTTC,CASSLAPGNEQFF
TRBJ2-7,15,.,TRBD1,TRBV4-1,TGCGCCAGCAGCCCCCTCCCGGACAGGTACTACGAGCAGTACTTC,CASSPLPDRYYEQYF
TRBJ1-1,15,.,.,TRBV19,TGTGCCACTAAAGGGGGTAAAACAGGGAAGACTGAAGCTTTCTTT,CATKGGKTGKTEAFF
TRBJ2-2,16,once,TRBD2,TRBV9,TGTGCCAGCAGCGCAACTAGCGGGGGGTCTACCGGGGAGCTGTTTTTT,CASSATSGGSTGELFF
TRBJ2-7,16,.,TRBD2,TRBV11-2,TGTGCCAGCAGCTTAGATCTAGCGGGGACGGGCGGGGAGCAGTACTTC,CASSLDLAGTGGEQYF
TRBJ1-1,12,.,.,TRBV19,TGTGCCAGTAGCCGACACTCCACTGAAGCTTTCTTT,CASSRHSTEAFF
TRBJ2-1,16,.,TRBD2,TRBV7-3,TGTGCCAGCAGCCCCAGTTCTAGCGGGGGGAGATATGAGCAGTTCTTC,CASSPSSSGGRYEQFF
TRBJ1-2,14,.,TRBD1,TRBV3-1/TRBV3-2,TGTGCCAGCAGTCGCGGACAGGGACCCTATGGCTACACCTTC,CASSRGQGPYGYTF
TRBJ1-1,12,.,.,TRBV9,TGTGCCAGCAGCGTAGGGGGACAAAGGCCTTTCTTT,CASSVGGQRPFF
TRBJ1-2,13,.,.,TRBV27,TGTGCCAGCAGTTTCGTCAGGGACTATGGCTACACCTTC,CASSFVRDYGYTF
TRBJ1-1,12,.,.,TRBV24-1,TGTGCCACCAGTGACCCAGGCACTGAAGCTTTCTTT,CATSDPGTEAFF
TRBJ2-7,14,once,TRBD1,TRBV5-4,TGTGCCAGCAGCACGCGGGACAGGGATTCCGAGCAGTACTTC,CASSTRDRDSEQYF
TRBJ1-4,15,many,.,TRBV14,TGTGCCAGCAGCCGAAGCGGCGGCTATAATGAAAAACTGTTTTTT,CASSRSGGYNEKLFF
TRBJ1-3,13,.,.,TRBV2,TGTGCCAGCCGGACTTTGTCTGGAAACACCATATATTTT,CASRTLSGNTIYF
TRBJ2-5,16,.,.,TRBV10-3,TGTGCCATCAGCGAACAACCGGGACCTGGGGGGGAGACCCAGTACTTC,CAISEQPGPGGETQYF
TRBJ2-5,13,.,.,TRBV20-1,TGCAGTGCTAGTCGCGTGAATCAAGAGACCCAGTACTTC,CSASRVNQETQYF
TRBJ2-6,19,.,.,TRBV3-1/TRBV3-2,TGTGCCAGCAGCTTCCGGGACATTCGGGCTAGATTTGGGGCCAACGTCCTGACTTTC,CASSFRDIRARFGANVLTF